The subject of this entry is one TCR beta chain. This sample is drawn from a study of control samples from healthy donors and cancer patients. Libraries were prepared by immunoSEQ multiplex PCR; TCRdb keeps only in-frame clonotypes and omits some of them. The sample has about 220,000 clones, over 90% seen once; the top ten hold approximately 1.4%. Sequences were obtained from blood. The receptor's source is a man aged 45-65 years in good health.

The CDR3 DNA reads as TGTGCCAGCAGTGAATGGCAGGGAGGGGCAAAACTGTTTTTT. Its translation: CASSEWQGGAKLFF. This chain connects TRBV2 to TRBJ1-4; D might be TRBD1 (5 bases). CDR3 length equals 14 residues. From germline, CDR1 is SNHLY and CDR2 FYNNEI. V lost 2 bases, J lost 10 bases, and 14 bases lay in between.